What follows are 14 T cell receptor beta chains derived from one specimen sequenced in a study of T-cell memory formation after mild COVID-19. MiXCR was run by TCRdb on the 5' RACE reads, yielding one entry per CDR3 protein. The repertoire includes about half a million distinct CDR3 sequences, over 15% of them detected once, and roughly an eighth sits in the top ten. Sequenced input: PBMCs or a T cell subset sorted from them (not recorded which). These receptors were obtained from an adult woman who had mild COVID-19 (a few samples of this study predate the infection). Cell type and time point are not known.

There are a few counts of this clonotype. The chain joins TRBV7-9 to TRBJ2-5; 7 bases align to TRBD2. This CDR3 region has 14 residues. Losses at the gene ends were 5 bases for V and 5 bases for J; bases not matched to a gene: 8. Germline V gives CDR1 SEHNR, CDR2 FQNEAQ (reference sequence). In DNA form, the CDR3 reads TGTGCCAGCAGCGACTCTAACGGGAGGGAGACCCAGTACTTC. It translates to CASSDSNGRETQYF.

The chain employs TRBV6-5 and TRBJ2-5, with 10 nucleotides matching TRBD1. Germline V lookup: CDR1 MNHEY, CDR2 SVGAGI. V gave up 5 bases and J gave up 2 bases; unmatched junction bases: 8. CDR3 size: 16 residues. The chain's CDR3 is CASSGDRGNHQETQYF. CDR3 sequence (DNA): TGTGCCAGCAGTGGGGACAGGGGAAACCATCAAGAGACCCAGTACTTC.

The V gene is TRBV30, the J gene TRBJ2-5, with D tentatively TRBD1 or TRBD2 (5 bases each). V lost 2 bases and J 14 bases, leaving 18 bases between the germline ends. The length of the CDR3 is 12 residues. Germline V CDR1 and CDR2: GTSNPN, SVGIG (reference sequence). The CDR3 DNA follows: TGTGCCTGGAGTCTCCCGTTGGGGACCCGCTACTTC. Amino acids: CAWSLPLGTRYF.

This clonotype was counted between two and nine times. The V call is TRBV7-8, the J call TRBJ2-2, with D perhaps matching TRBD1 (6 bases). V was pared by 5 bases and J by 0 bases, with 16 bases between. Germline values: CDR1 SGHVS, CDR2 FQNEAQ. This CDR3 is 17 amino acids long. Here the CDR3 reads CASSLLTGFTNTGELFF. The CDR3 nucleotides are TGTGCCAGCAGCCTCCTGACAGGTTTCACGAACACCGGGGAGCTGTTTTTT.

The CDR3 reads CSAREGSLAGTEQYF. CDR3 sequence (DNA): TGCAGTGCTAGAGAGGGGAGTCTAGCGGGGACCGAGCAGTACTTC. The gene calls are TRBV20-1 and TRBJ2-7, with TRBD2 identical over 9 bases. This CDR3 comprises 15 residues. CDR1 is DFQATT, CDR2 SNEGSKA, per germline (reference sequence). Trimming removed 0 bases from V and 6 bases from J; junction bases left unmatched: 9.

This clonotype showed up just a few times. The chain uses TRBV7-2 and TRBJ2-7, with TRBD2 matching 8 bases. Germline trimming cut 5 bases from V and 4 bases from J; bases unmatched to any gene: 10. Germline CDR1 is SGHTA and CDR2 is FQGNSA. This CDR3 region has 15 residues. The CDR3 DNA reads TGTGCCAGCAGCCCCCAAGGTACTAGCGGATACGAGCAGTACTTC. Residues: CASSPQGTSGYEQYF.

This clonotype was counted a few times. This sequence joins TRBV19 and TRBJ1-1; 8 nucleotides agree with TRBD1. Germline trimming cut 6 bases from V and 11 bases from J; bases unmatched to any gene: 5. The CDR3 runs to 11 residues. The V gene's germline CDR1 is LNHDA and CDR2 SQIVND (reference sequence). The CDR3 region is CASSQQGEAFF. In nucleotides, the CDR3 is TGTGCCAGTAGCCAACAGGGGGAGGCTTTCTTT. The full variable domain, completed using reference TRBV19 and TRBJ1-1, is DGGITQSPKYLFRKEGQNVTLSCEQNLNHDAMYWYRQDPGQGLRLIYYSQIVNDFQKGDIAEGYSVSREKKESFPLTVTSAQKNPTAFYLCASSQQGEAFFGQGTRLTVV.

This clonotype occurred a few times. V usage is TRBV7-3 and J usage is TRBJ2-1; perhaps TRBD1 as D (6 bases). The germline CDR1 and CDR2 sequences are SGHTA and FQGTGA. The CDR3 is made up of 18 amino acids. Trimming shortened V by 1 base and J by 6 bases, and 22 bases separated the two germline ends. This chain's CDR3 is CASSLSWAPIGTFNEQFF. CDR3 DNA sequence: TGTGCCAGCAGCTTAAGTTGGGCCCCAATCGGGACATTCAATGAGCAGTTCTTC.

CDR3 protein: CASSDIGDTQYF. CDR3 in DNA: TGTGCCAGCAGTGATATTGGAGATACGCAGTATTTT. The chain recombines TRBV6-1 with TRBJ2-3; no definite D call. V was trimmed by 3 bases and J by 5 bases, leaving 6 bases between them. CDR1 MNHNS and CDR2 SASEGT come from the germline V gene. The CDR3 spans 12 residues.

This clonotype occurred a few times. The chain recombines TRBV3-1 with TRBJ2-7, with D possibly matching TRBD2 (6 bases). V dropped 3 bases and J dropped 7 bases, with 19 bases sitting between them. The CDR3 sequence is 15 residues long. Germline V gene data show CDR1 as LGHDT and CDR2 as YNNKEL (reference sequence). The CDR3 nucleotides are TGTGCCAGCAGCCAGTCGGTACTGGACGCGGGGGAGCAGTACTTC. Protein: CASSQSVLDAGEQYF.

This clonotype was seen ten or more times. CDR3 sequence: CASSLAALGTGGNIQYF. The CDR3 DNA reads TGTGCCAGCAGCTTAGCGGCCTTGGGGACAGGGGGAAACATTCAGTACTTC. The J gene is TRBJ2-4, the V gene TRBV7-8, with TRBD1 identical over 11 bases. The CDR3 spans 17 residues. Germline V gene sequence: CDR1 SGHVS, CDR2 FQNEAQ. V shed 0 bases and J 6 bases; nucleotides not matched to a gene: 7.

The chain has TRBV7-6 and TRBJ2-2, with 10 bases aligning to TRBD1. J lost 7 bases, V lost 4 bases, and 9 bases had no gene match. Germline CDR1 and CDR2: SGHVS and FNYEAQ. The CDR3 is 16 amino acids. The CDR3 sequence: CASSSVGQGKIGELFF. The CDR3 nucleotides read TGTGCCAGCAGCTCCGTGGGACAGGGGAAGATCGGGGAGCTGTTTTTT.

Of note for this clonotype: Compared with germline, one end of the junction differs, possibly owing to a read error. This sequence joins TRBV7-8 and TRBJ1-3, with TRBD1 identical over 9 bases. From germline, CDR1 is SGHVS and CDR2 FQNEAQ. This CDR3 has 15 residues. CDR3 in DNA: TGTGCCAGCAGCCCAGGACAGGGGACTTCCAACACAATATATTTT. Its translation is CASSPGQGTSNTIYF. The complete variable domain, with remaining parts taken from reference TRBV7-8 and TRBJ1-3, reads GAGVSQSPRYKVAKRGQDVALRCDPISGHVSLFWYQQALGQGPEFLTYFQNEAQLDKSGLPSDRFFAERPEGSVSTLKIQRTQQEDSAVYLCASSPGQGTSNTIYFGEGSWLTVV.

The chain joins TRBV5-4 to TRBJ2-7; 7 bases map to TRBD1. The germline CDR1 and CDR2 sequences are SGHNT and YYREEE (reference sequence). V shed 4 bases, J shed 6 bases, and the junction held 16 bases outside the gene matches. This CDR3 has 16 amino acids. The chain's CDR3 is CASSRIAGTVKGEQYF. DNA of the CDR3: TGTGCCAGCAGCAGGATCGCCGGGACAGTTAAGGGCGAGCAGTACTTC.